Listed below are T cell receptor beta chains from one sample, sequenced in a study of blood T cell repertoires in COVID-19. The table came from immunoSEQ multiplex PCR; TCRdb's copy has only in-frame clones and leaves some out. Here the sample spans about 220,000 clones, almost 90% being singletons. The specimen sequenced was PBMCs or T cells enriched from blood (not recorded which). The receptors derive from a man aged 25-45 years who had been exposed to COVID-19. The CDR3 runs from the conserved cysteine through the conserved F or W. A D gene is named only where the DNA matches it firmly. A row's size may be missing; if present it is once, few, many or a size class.

CDR3 DNA: TGTGCCAGCACCGCGGGACTAGCGGGGCGGGAGACCCAGTACTTC; CDR3 protein: CASTAGLAGRETQYF; V gene: TRBV2; D gene: TRBD2; clone size: NA; J gene: TRBJ2-5
CDR3 DNA: TGTGCCAGCAGTTATAGGACGGGGTCGCCCTACGAGCAGTACTTC; CDR3 protein: CASSYRTGSPYEQYF; V gene: TRBV6-2/TRBV6-3; D gene: NA; clone size: NA; J gene: TRBJ2-7
CDR3 DNA: TGTGCCTGCGGGGGGGCTGCCGGCTCCTATAATTCACCCCTCCACTTT; CDR3 protein: CACGGAAGSYNSPLHF; V gene: TRBV30; D gene: NA; clone size: NA; J gene: TRBJ1-6
CDR3 DNA: TGTGCCAGCAGCGACAGGGGGCTCTACGAGCAGTACTTC; CDR3 protein: CASSDRGLYEQYF; V gene: TRBV2; D gene: TRBD1; clone size: NA; J gene: TRBJ2-7
CDR3 DNA: TGTGCCAGCTCACCACCGTCATCAACTAATGAAAAACTGTTTTTT; CDR3 protein: CASSPPSSTNEKLFF; V gene: TRBV18; D gene: NA; clone size: NA; J gene: TRBJ1-4
CDR3 DNA: TGTGCCAGCAGACACTCCGGGACAGGATATGGCTACACCTTC; CDR3 protein: CASRHSGTGYGYTF; V gene: TRBV5-4; D gene: TRBD1; clone size: NA; J gene: TRBJ1-2
CDR3 DNA: TGTGCCAGCAGCCAAGGGGACAGATTAGGGCCCCAGCATTTT; CDR3 protein: CASSQGDRLGPQHF; V gene: TRBV3-1/TRBV3-2; D gene: TRBD1; clone size: NA; J gene: TRBJ1-5
CDR3 DNA: TGTGCCACCAGCAGGGACTCTAGCGGGGGGTTTTACGAGCAGTACTTC; CDR3 protein: CATSRDSSGGFYEQYF; V gene: TRBV15; D gene: TRBD2; clone size: NA; J gene: TRBJ2-7
CDR3 DNA: TGTGCCAGCAGCTTGGACCAAGGGGCCGAGCAGTACTTC; CDR3 protein: CASSLDQGAEQYF; V gene: TRBV5-4; D gene: NA; clone size: NA; J gene: TRBJ2-7
CDR3 DNA: TGTGCCAGCAGCTTGCAGGGGTTTTACAATGAGCAGTTCTTC; CDR3 protein: CASSLQGFYNEQFF; V gene: TRBV5-6; D gene: NA; clone size: NA; J gene: TRBJ2-1
CDR3 DNA: TGCGCCAGCAAAGTCGGTAGCGGGGGCCAAGAGACCCAGTACTTC; CDR3 protein: CASKVGSGGQETQYF; V gene: TRBV5-1; D gene: TRBD2; clone size: NA; J gene: TRBJ2-5
CDR3 DNA: TGTGCCAGTAGTATTTCGACAGCCAGAGGTTCCAATCAGCCCCAGCATTTT; CDR3 protein: CASSISTARGSNQPQHF; V gene: TRBV19; D gene: NA; clone size: NA; J gene: TRBJ1-5
CDR3 DNA: TGTGCCAGCAGCTTTCCTGAACGCTGGTGGTCGGACACTGAAGCTTTCTTT; CDR3 protein: CASSFPERWWSDTEAFF; V gene: TRBV5-4; D gene: NA; clone size: NA; J gene: TRBJ1-1
CDR3 DNA: TGCGCCAGCAGCTTGAATTCGAGGCTAGCGGGGGACTCGAACACCGGGGAGCTGTTTTTT; CDR3 protein: CASSLNSRLAGDSNTGELFF; V gene: TRBV5-1; D gene: TRBD2; clone size: NA; J gene: TRBJ2-2
CDR3 DNA: TGCGCCAGCAGCTGGATGACAGGGGACAATGAGCAGTTCTTC; CDR3 protein: CASSWMTGDNEQFF; V gene: TRBV5-1; D gene: TRBD1; clone size: NA; J gene: TRBJ2-1
CDR3 DNA: TGTGCCAGCAGCTCCCGGACAGAAATAACTGGAAACACCATATATTTT; CDR3 protein: CASSSRTEITGNTIYF; V gene: TRBV13; D gene: NA; clone size: NA; J gene: TRBJ1-3
CDR3 DNA: TGTGCCAGCAGTGAAGCGCAGAGCGGGGCAGATACGCAGTATTTT; CDR3 protein: CASSEAQSGADTQYF; V gene: TRBV6-1; D gene: TRBD2; clone size: few; J gene: TRBJ2-3
CDR3 DNA: TGTGCCACCAGCAGAGAGGGGACAGGGGTCGGGGAGCTGTTTTTT; CDR3 protein: CATSREGTGVGELFF; V gene: TRBV15; D gene: TRBD1; clone size: few; J gene: TRBJ2-2
CDR3 DNA: TGCGCCAGCAGTGGACGGGAGTCTAGCAATCAGCCCCAGCATTTT; CDR3 protein: CASSGRESSNQPQHF; V gene: TRBV23-1; D gene: NA; clone size: NA; J gene: TRBJ1-5
CDR3 DNA: TGTGCCAGCTCACCATCATCGGGGGGCAAAATTCAGCCCCAGCATTTT; CDR3 protein: CASSPSSGGKIQPQHF; V gene: TRBV18; D gene: NA; clone size: NA; J gene: TRBJ1-5
CDR3 DNA: TGCAGTGCTAGTGGGGTAGCGGGGCTGAACACCGGGGAGCTGTTTTTT; CDR3 protein: CSASGVAGLNTGELFF; V gene: TRBV20-1; D gene: TRBD2; clone size: NA; J gene: TRBJ2-2
CDR3 DNA: TGCGCCAGCACCCCCTCGAAAGGAGGAGAGACCCAGTACTTC; CDR3 protein: CASTPSKGGETQYF; V gene: TRBV23-1; D gene: NA; clone size: NA; J gene: TRBJ2-5
CDR3 DNA: TGCGCCAGCAGCTTGGACAGGGCCTCCCAAGAGACCCAGTACTTC; CDR3 protein: CASSLDRASQETQYF; V gene: TRBV5-1; D gene: NA; clone size: NA; J gene: TRBJ2-5
CDR3 DNA: TGTGCCAGCTTCCAAGGGACTAGCGAGATACAGTACTTC; CDR3 protein: CASFQGTSEIQYF; V gene: TRBV9; D gene: TRBD2; clone size: NA; J gene: TRBJ2-7
CDR3 DNA: TGTGCCTGGAGGAAAGGACAGGAGTCCTACGAGCAGTACTTC; CDR3 protein: CAWRKGQESYEQYF; V gene: TRBV30; D gene: TRBD1; clone size: NA; J gene: TRBJ2-7
CDR3 DNA: TGTGCCAGCAGCTTTCAAGAGGCCCAGTACTTC; CDR3 protein: CASSFQEAQYF; V gene: TRBV7-9; D gene: NA; clone size: NA; J gene: TRBJ2-5
CDR3 DNA: TGTGCCACCAGCAGAGGACAGGGGGCTGGCAGCAATCAGCCCCAGCATTTT; CDR3 protein: CATSRGQGAGSNQPQHF; V gene: TRBV15; D gene: TRBD1; clone size: NA; J gene: TRBJ1-5
CDR3 DNA: TGTGCCAGCAGTGGACAGGACACTGAAGCTTTCTTT; CDR3 protein: CASSGQDTEAFF; V gene: TRBV2; D gene: NA; clone size: NA; J gene: TRBJ1-1
CDR3 DNA: TGTGCCAGCAGTCCTGACAGGGACTATGGCTACACCTTC; CDR3 protein: CASSPDRDYGYTF; V gene: TRBV12-3/TRBV12-4; D gene: TRBD1; clone size: few; J gene: TRBJ1-2
CDR3 DNA: TGTGCCAGCTCATTAGCGGGGAACACAGATACGCAGTATTTT; CDR3 protein: CASSLAGNTDTQYF; V gene: TRBV18; D gene: TRBD2; clone size: NA; J gene: TRBJ2-3
CDR3 DNA: TGTGCCAGCAGCCAAGCCTCCAGCGGGGGGGCGAAGACCCAGTACTTC; CDR3 protein: CASSQASSGGAKTQYF; V gene: TRBV3-1/TRBV3-2; D gene: TRBD2; clone size: NA; J gene: TRBJ2-5
CDR3 DNA: TGCGCCAGCAGCTCAACGACAGGGACAAATCATCAGCCCCAGCATTTT; CDR3 protein: CASSSTTGTNHQPQHF; V gene: TRBV4-1; D gene: TRBD1; clone size: NA; J gene: TRBJ1-5
CDR3 DNA: TGTGCCAGCAGCAGGACTAGCGGGGGATACACTAGCACAGATACGCAGTATTTT; CDR3 protein: CASSRTSGGYTSTDTQYF; V gene: TRBV5-4; D gene: TRBD2; clone size: NA; J gene: TRBJ2-3
CDR3 DNA: TGTGCCATCGGGGTGACGGACAATTATAGCAATCAGCCCCAGCATTTT; CDR3 protein: CAIGVTDNYSNQPQHF; V gene: TRBV10-3; D gene: NA; clone size: NA; J gene: TRBJ1-5
CDR3 DNA: TGTGCCAGCACCCTGTTTGTGGGGGCGAACGGGGAGCTGTTTTTT; CDR3 protein: CASTLFVGANGELFF; V gene: TRBV6-5; D gene: NA; clone size: few; J gene: TRBJ2-2
CDR3 DNA: TGCGCCAGCAGCCAAGATGGTATGTCTACAGGGTTAGATACGCAGTATTTT; CDR3 protein: CASSQDGMSTGLDTQYF; V gene: TRBV4-1; D gene: NA; clone size: NA; J gene: TRBJ2-3
CDR3 DNA: TGTGCCAGCAGGTCACAGCGGGGGGCCATAGATACGCAGTATTTT; CDR3 protein: CASRSQRGAIDTQYF; V gene: TRBV7-2; D gene: TRBD2; clone size: NA; J gene: TRBJ2-3
CDR3 DNA: TGTGCCAGCACCGTCTTTCGGGGCGGTGGAGGGGAGACCCAGTACTTC; CDR3 protein: CASTVFRGGGGETQYF; V gene: TRBV3-1/TRBV3-2; D gene: NA; clone size: NA; J gene: TRBJ2-5
CDR3 DNA: TGTGCCAGTAGTAGCGTGACAGGGGCTCAAAAACTGTTTTTT; CDR3 protein: CASSSVTGAQKLFF; V gene: TRBV19; D gene: TRBD1; clone size: NA; J gene: TRBJ1-4
CDR3 DNA: TGTGCCAGCAGCTACGGCGGTAGTTATGGGACCGGGGAGCTGTTTTTT; CDR3 protein: CASSYGGSYGTGELFF; V gene: TRBV5-6; D gene: NA; clone size: NA; J gene: TRBJ2-2
CDR3 DNA: TGTGCCACTCGGACAGAGCGCGAGTTGACTGAAGCTTTCTTT; CDR3 protein: CATRTERELTEAFF; V gene: TRBV10-3; D gene: NA; clone size: once; J gene: TRBJ1-1
CDR3 DNA: TGTGCCAGCTCACCGGACTTCTACAGGGACGCGAACACCGGGGAGCTGTTTTTT; CDR3 protein: CASSPDFYRDANTGELFF; V gene: TRBV18; D gene: NA; clone size: once; J gene: TRBJ2-2
CDR3 DNA: TGTGCCAGCAGCTTCTCGCCAGGGGGCATTGGCTACACCTTC; CDR3 protein: CASSFSPGGIGYTF; V gene: TRBV7-9; D gene: TRBD1; clone size: NA; J gene: TRBJ1-2
CDR3 DNA: TGTGCCAGCACCCGATTTCAACTTAAGGGAAGGACACGCGGCTATGGCTACACCTTC; CDR3 protein: CASTRFQLKGRTRGYGYTF; V gene: TRBV3-1/TRBV3-2; D gene: NA; clone size: NA; J gene: TRBJ1-2
CDR3 DNA: TGTGCCAGCAGTGAGGGTAGGGGTCAGCCCCAGCATTTT; CDR3 protein: CASSEGRGQPQHF; V gene: TRBV2; D gene: NA; clone size: NA; J gene: TRBJ1-5
CDR3 DNA: TGTGCCAGCCGAGCCTCCGTTTTAGCGGTGTCGGACACCATATATTTT; CDR3 protein: CASRASVLAVSDTIYF; V gene: TRBV5-6; D gene: NA; clone size: NA; J gene: TRBJ1-3
CDR3 DNA: TGTGCCAGCAGCTTAGTAGCGGGGGGAAACACCGGGGAGCTGTTTTTT; CDR3 protein: CASSLVAGGNTGELFF; V gene: TRBV7-3; D gene: TRBD2; clone size: once; J gene: TRBJ2-2
CDR3 DNA: TGTGCCAGCAGTGAGGGTGTGGGCTTCCATGGCTACACCTTC; CDR3 protein: CASSEGVGFHGYTF; V gene: TRBV25-1; D gene: NA; clone size: NA; J gene: TRBJ1-2
CDR3 DNA: TGTGCCAGCAGCGAAAGCGACAGGGGGCATCGCACTAATGAAAAACTGTTTTTT; CDR3 protein: CASSESDRGHRTNEKLFF; V gene: TRBV9; D gene: TRBD1; clone size: NA; J gene: TRBJ1-4
CDR3 DNA: TGCGCCAGCAGCTTAGCCCCGGACAGGGTTGGATCACCCCTCCACTTT; CDR3 protein: CASSLAPDRVGSPLHF; V gene: TRBV5-1; D gene: TRBD1; clone size: NA; J gene: TRBJ1-6
CDR3 DNA: TGTGCCAGTAGTCGCCAGGGGCCGAACACCGGGGAGCTGTTTTTT; CDR3 protein: CASSRQGPNTGELFF; V gene: TRBV19; D gene: NA; clone size: NA; J gene: TRBJ2-2
CDR3 DNA: TGTGCCAGCAGTTCCCGGGGTCTAGGTCCAGATACGCAGTATTTT; CDR3 protein: CASSSRGLGPDTQYF; V gene: TRBV6-5; D gene: NA; clone size: NA; J gene: TRBJ2-3
CDR3 DNA: TGTGCCAGCAGTTCTCCGGGAGATAATGAAAAACTGTTTTTT; CDR3 protein: CASSSPGDNEKLFF; V gene: TRBV6-5; D gene: NA; clone size: NA; J gene: TRBJ1-4
CDR3 DNA: TGTGCCAGCAGGCCGCTCCGGGACAGGTGGGGATATGCGCCCCTCCACTTT; CDR3 protein: CASRPLRDRWGYAPLHF; V gene: TRBV2; D gene: TRBD1; clone size: NA; J gene: TRBJ1-6
CDR3 DNA: TGTGCCAGCAGCTCTCGGGACACCACTTACGAGCAGTACTTC; CDR3 protein: CASSSRDTTYEQYF; V gene: TRBV7-9; D gene: NA; clone size: NA; J gene: TRBJ2-7